Sequencing of this TCR beta chain was carried out in a study of OX40 agonist ivuxolimab in advanced cancers. Data came from immunoSEQ multiplex PCR; TCRdb stores just in-frame clones and leaves some out. The table lists about 76,000 clones, about 82% of them singletons. The CDR3 is made up of 14 amino acids. CDR1 and CDR2 (germline): MNHEY, SVGAGI. Trimming left V 6 bases short and J 2 bases short, with 13 bases between. The receptor comes from an adult with an advanced solid tumor such as melanoma, head and neck, liver or kidney cancer. The chain links TRBV6-5 to TRBJ1-2; no firm D call. The sequences come from CD4+ or CD8+ T cells sorted from blood, collected in a trial of the OX40 agonist ivuxolimab. CDR3: CASRNFGGNYGYTF. CDR3 nucleotides: TGTGCCAGCAGGAATTTTGGCGGGAACTATGGCTACACCTTC.